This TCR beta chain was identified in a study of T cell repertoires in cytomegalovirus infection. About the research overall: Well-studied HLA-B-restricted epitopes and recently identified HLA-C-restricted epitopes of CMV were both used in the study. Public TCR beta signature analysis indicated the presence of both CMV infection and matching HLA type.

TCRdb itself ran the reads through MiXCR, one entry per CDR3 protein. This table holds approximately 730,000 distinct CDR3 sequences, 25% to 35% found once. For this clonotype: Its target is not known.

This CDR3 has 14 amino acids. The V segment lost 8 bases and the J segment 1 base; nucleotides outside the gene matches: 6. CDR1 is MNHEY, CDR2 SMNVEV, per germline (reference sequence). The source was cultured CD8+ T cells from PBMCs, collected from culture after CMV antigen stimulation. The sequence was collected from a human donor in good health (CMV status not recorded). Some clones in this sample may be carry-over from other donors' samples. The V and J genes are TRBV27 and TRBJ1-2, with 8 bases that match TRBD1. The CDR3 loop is CASSSTGVNYGYTF. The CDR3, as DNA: TGTGCCAGCTCCTCGACAGGGGTTAACTATGGCTACACCTTC.